A single sample gave rise to the 23 T cell receptor beta chains below, sequenced in a study of vaccination and CD4 T cells after COVID-19. No antigen has been assigned to these receptors. Treatment defined: roughly nine-day PBMC culture with coronavirus spike peptide pools or control peptides (ViraFEST assay). Researchers collected the unexposed donor's CD4+ T cells before the COVID-19 pandemic (2011-2018). With the Oncomine TCR Beta short-read assay, DNA from cultured CD4+ T cells was sequenced. TCRdb ran MiXCR on the PCR reads and lists one entry per CDR3 protein. The sample records about 8,400 distinct CDR3 sequences, about 45% being singletons. Input material: CD4+ T cells from blood, cultured in vitro. Receptors originate from a human donor in good health.

V gene TRBV7-7 combines with J gene TRBJ2-5; perhaps D is TRBD1 or TRBD2 (5 bases each). This CDR3 is built from 14 residues. CDR1 and CDR2 (germline): SSHAT, FNYEAQ (reference sequence). Trimming cost V 1 base and J 1 base, with 7 bases left between them. The CDR3 DNA reads TGTGCCAGCAGCTTAGGGGGGTTCCAAGAGACCCAGTACTTC. This gives the protein CASSLGGFQETQYF.

Only a few counts were recorded for this clonotype. This sequence joins TRBV7-2 and TRBJ2-5; 10 bases agree with TRBD2. This CDR3 contains 17 residues. CDR1 and CDR2 from the germline V gene are SGHTA and FQGNSA. The ends lost 5 bases at V and 4 bases at J; junction bases unmatched: 13. The CDR3 is CASSPNGWSGGGETQYF. The DNA for the CDR3 is TGTGCCAGCAGCCCTAACGGGTGGAGCGGGGGGGGAGAGACCCAGTACTTC. Looking up the rest from reference TRBV7-2 and TRBJ2-5 gives the full variable domain: GAGVSQSPSNKVTEKGKDVELRCDPISGHTALYWYRQSLGQGLEFLIYFQGNSAPDKSGLPSDRFSAERTGGSVSTLTIQRTQQEDSAVYLCASSPNGWSGGGETQYFGPGTRLLVL.

The gene calls are TRBV9 and TRBJ1-2; possible D gene TRBD1, 6 bases. The ends were cut back, 0 bases at V and 2 bases at J, with 11 bases in the middle. CDR1 and CDR2 from the germline V gene are SGDLS and YYNGEE. The length of the CDR3 is 15 residues. The CDR3 DNA is TGTGCCAGCAGCGTAGATGGGGGGCTAAACTATGGCTACACCTTC. Amino acids: CASSVDGGLNYGYTF.

The chain employs TRBV25-1 and TRBJ2-3; 8 bases agree with TRBD2. Germline CDR1 reads MGHDK; CDR2 reads SYGVNS. V lost 2 bases and J lost 6; bases outside the gene matches: 10. The CDR3 totals 16 residues. CDR3: CASSEGWGGRMDTQYF. CDR3 coding DNA: TGTGCCAGCAGTGAAGGTTGGGGCGGGAGGATGGATACGCAGTATTTT.

The genes are TRBV11-2 and TRBJ1-2; D is perhaps TRBD1 (5 bases). Trimming took off 4 bases at V and 6 bases at J, with 21 bases between the two ends. This CDR3 region has 16 residues. Looked up from germline, CDR1 is SGHAT and CDR2 is FQNNGV. CDR3 loop: CASSSQRRDRGHGYTF. CDR3 bases: TGTGCCAGCAGCTCCCAACGGCGGGACCGAGGGCATGGCTACACCTTC.

The rearrangement uses TRBV5-4 and TRBJ1-2; 7 bases fit TRBD1. The V gene end was trimmed by 1 base and the J gene end by 5 bases; junction bases not matched to a gene: 2. The CDR3 length is 13 residues. CDR1 and CDR2 from the germline V gene are SGHNT and YYREEE (reference sequence). CDR3 protein: CASSLNRGYGYTF. In DNA form, the CDR3 reads TGTGCCAGCAGCTTGAACAGGGGATATGGCTACACCTTC.

This clonotype was seen more than once but under ten times. CDR3 region: CASSDRRNTEAFF. The CDR3 DNA sequence: TGTGCCAGCAGTGACAGGCGGAACACTGAAGCTTTCTTT. J is TRBJ1-1 and V is TRBV2; D is undetermined. Looked up from germline, CDR1 is SNHLY and CDR2 is FYNNEI. This CDR3 has 13 residues. Trimming cost V 3 bases and J 1 base, with 6 bases left between them.

The chain combines TRBV6-2 or TRBV6-3 with TRBJ2-7; TRBD2 matches at 8 bases. Germline V gives CDR1 MNHEY, CDR2 SVGEGT. CDR3 length: 16 residues. The J segment lost 3 bases and the V segment lost 4 bases, leaving 11 bases of the junction unmatched. CDR3 nucleotides: TGTGCCAGCAGTTTACCCGTCCGGGGGGGAAACTACGAGCAGTACTTC. Its translation is CASSLPVRGGNYEQYF.

This chain joins TRBV5-4 and TRBJ1-5; D not resolved. The CDR3 covers 15 residues. The germline gives CDR1 SGHNT, CDR2 YYREEE (reference sequence). With 4 bases removed from V and 0 bases from J, the gap between germline ends came to 11 bases. CDR3 in amino acids: CASSMDLYSNQPQHF. For the CDR3, the DNA is TGTGCCAGCAGCATGGACCTTTATAGCAATCAGCCCCAGCATTTT.

The V gene is TRBV30, the J gene TRBJ1-1; 8 bases are a match to TRBD1. The length of the CDR3 is 12 residues. In germline, CDR1 is GTSNPN, CDR2 SVGIG (reference sequence). The J segment lost 10 bases and the V segment lost 0 bases, leaving 4 bases of the junction unmatched. The CDR3 loop reads CAWSVMGTGAFF. The CDR3 DNA reads as TGTGCCTGGAGTGTAATGGGGACAGGAGCTTTCTTT.

CDR3 sequence: CSASFTSASYEQYF. The CDR3 DNA is TGCAGTGCTAGTTTTACTAGCGCGAGCTACGAGCAGTACTTC. J is TRBJ2-7 and V is TRBV20-1; 7 nucleotides align to TRBD2. The junction had 8 bases not matched to a gene; V was cut back by 3 bases and J by 3 bases. CDR1 is DFQATT and CDR2 is SNEGSKA in the germline V gene (reference sequence). The length of the CDR3 is 14 residues.

The chain recombines TRBV19 with TRBJ2-7, with 9 bases identical to TRBD1. The CDR3 consists of 14 residues. Trimming cost V 4 bases and J 6 bases; bases outside gene matches: 7. Germline V gene lookup returns CDR1 LNHDA and CDR2 SQIVND (reference sequence). CDR3 sequence (DNA): TGTGCCAGTAGTACGGGACAGGGAGGGTCCGAGCAGTACTTC. It codes for CASSTGQGGSEQYF.

V is TRBV6-1 and J is TRBJ2-5, with TRBD2 matching 10 bases. The J segment lost 5 bases and the V segment lost 4 bases, leaving 10 bases of the junction unmatched. Germline V CDR1 and CDR2: MNHNS, SASEGT. The length of the CDR3 is 16 residues. The CDR3 spells CASSAPNGGLAETQYF. The DNA of the CDR3 is TGTGCCAGCAGTGCTCCCAATGGGGGACTAGCGGAGACCCAGTACTTC.

This chain uses TRBV28 with TRBJ2-7, with 13 nucleotides matching TRBD2. Losses at the gene ends were 10 bases for V and 0 bases for J; bases not matched to a gene: 6. The CDR3 consists of 15 residues. Germline V lookup: CDR1 MDHEN, CDR2 SYDVKM. The CDR3 reads CATGTSGASSYEQYF. The CDR3 bases are TGTGCCACCGGGACTAGCGGGGCTAGCTCCTACGAGCAGTACTTC.

The chain couples TRBV6-1 to TRBJ1-2; maybe TRBD1 (6 bases). Deletions cut 10 bases from V and 5 bases from J, with 23 bases between. The germline V gene encodes CDR1 MNHNS and CDR2 SASEGT. This CDR3 has 15 residues. The CDR3 nucleotides read TGTGCCACCAAAAGAGGGGGGGAGCCCCCGTATGGCTACACCTTC. Translation gives CATKRGGEPPYGYTF.

The chain combines TRBV19 with TRBJ2-5; 8 nucleotides agree with TRBD1. CDR1 is LNHDA and CDR2 is SQIVND in the germline V gene (reference sequence). CDR3 length: 13 residues. The V and J ends lost 2 bases and 6 bases, in that order; junction bases with no gene match: 2. The CDR3 spells CASSIQGAKTQYF. The DNA of the CDR3 is TGTGCCAGTAGTATACAGGGGGCGAAGACCCAGTACTTC.

V usage is TRBV20-1 and J usage is TRBJ1-3; unclear D gene. The CDR3 is 15 amino acids. V lost 5 bases to trimming and J lost 0 bases, with 14 bases between them. The V gene's germline CDR1 is DFQATT and CDR2 SNEGSKA (reference sequence). CDR3 amino acids: CSAQLAVDSGNTIYF. In nucleotides, the CDR3 is TGCAGTGCTCAACTCGCAGTGGACTCTGGAAACACCATATATTTT.

V usage is TRBV5-5 and J usage is TRBJ1-1; D gene uncertain. V dropped 2 bases and J dropped 3 bases, with 11 bases sitting between them. The germline V gene has CDR1 SGHKS and CDR2 YYEKEE (reference sequence). The CDR3 has 14 amino acids. In DNA form, the CDR3 reads TGTGCCAGCAGCTTCGGTGTGGAGGACACTGAAGCTTTCTTT. It yields the protein CASSFGVEDTEAFF.

V is TRBV18 and J is TRBJ2-3; possibly TRBD1 for D (5 bases). Trimming removed 4 bases at V and 4 bases at J, with 9 bases between. Germline V gene sequence: CDR1 KGHSH, CDR2 LQKENI. The CDR3 totals 13 residues. CDR3 sequence: CASSLRVADTQYF. CDR3 in DNA: TGTGCCAGCTCACTCAGGGTCGCAGATACGCAGTATTTT.

This clonotype has more than one count but fewer than ten. J is TRBJ2-3 and V is TRBV11-3, with TRBD2 matching 9 bases. The germline gives CDR1 SGHNT, CDR2 YENEEA. V gave up 2 bases and J gave up 1 base; unmatched junction bases: 7. CDR3 size: 17 residues. The CDR3 is CASSLRGLAFGTDTQYF. The CDR3 nucleotides are TGTGCCAGCAGCTTACGGGGACTAGCCTTCGGCACAGATACGCAGTATTTT.

In this sample, this clonotype turned up a few times. The chain joins TRBV15 to TRBJ1-1; D unclear. Germline CDR1 LNHNV, CDR2 YYDKDF (reference sequence). This CDR3 has 12 residues. Trimming removed 0 bases from V and 12 bases from J, with 11 bases in between. The CDR3 protein is CATSREEGTTFF. CDR3 in DNA: TGTGCCACCAGCAGAGAGGAGGGTACGACTTTCTTT.

This clonotype was recorded only once. The chain has TRBV6-2 or TRBV6-3 and TRBJ2-1; possible D gene TRBD2, 6 bases. The germline V and J ends were trimmed by 2 bases and 4 bases, with 12 bases remaining between them. This CDR3 spans 15 amino acids. The germline V gene has CDR1 MNHEY and CDR2 SVGEGT. CDR3 residues: CASSYPRRAYNEQFF. The CDR3 region has the DNA TGTGCCAGCAGTTACCCGCGGAGGGCATACAATGAGCAGTTCTTC.

The chain employs TRBV28 and TRBJ2-2; TRBD2 agrees at 8 bases. Germline assignment: CDR1 MDHEN and CDR2 SYDVKM. This CDR3 region has 14 residues. The J segment lost 9 bases and the V segment lost 1 base, leaving 4 bases of the junction unmatched. The chain's CDR3 is CASSLFRGGRELFF. Here the CDR3 DNA reads TGTGCCAGCAGTTTATTCCGGGGGGGACGGGAGCTGTTTTTT.